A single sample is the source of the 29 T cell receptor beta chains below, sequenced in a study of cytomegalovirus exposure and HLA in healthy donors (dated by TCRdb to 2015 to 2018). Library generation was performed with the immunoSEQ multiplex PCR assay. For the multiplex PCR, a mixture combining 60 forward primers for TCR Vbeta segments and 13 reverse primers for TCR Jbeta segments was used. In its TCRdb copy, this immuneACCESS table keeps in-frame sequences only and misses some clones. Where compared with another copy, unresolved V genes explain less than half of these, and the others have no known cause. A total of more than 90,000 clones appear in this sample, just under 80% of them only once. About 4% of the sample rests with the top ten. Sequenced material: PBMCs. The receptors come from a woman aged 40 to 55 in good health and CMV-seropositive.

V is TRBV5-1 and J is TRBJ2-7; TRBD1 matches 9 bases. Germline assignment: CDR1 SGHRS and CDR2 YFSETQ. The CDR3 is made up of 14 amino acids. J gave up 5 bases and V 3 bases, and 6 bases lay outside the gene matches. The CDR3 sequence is CASSSGQGWDEQYF. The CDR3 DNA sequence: TGCGCCAGCAGCTCTGGACAGGGGTGGGACGAGCAGTACTTC.

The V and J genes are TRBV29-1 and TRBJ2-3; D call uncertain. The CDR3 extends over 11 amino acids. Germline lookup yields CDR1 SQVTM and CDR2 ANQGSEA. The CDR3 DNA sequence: TGCACCATTCTAGTCGCAGATACGCAGTATTTT. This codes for CTILVADTQYF.

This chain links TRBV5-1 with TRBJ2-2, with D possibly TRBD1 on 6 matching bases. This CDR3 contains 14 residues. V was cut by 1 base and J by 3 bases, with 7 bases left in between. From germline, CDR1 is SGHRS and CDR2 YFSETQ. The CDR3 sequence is CASSLTGYTGELFF. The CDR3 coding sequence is TGCGCCAGCAGCTTGACAGGGTACACCGGGGAGCTGTTTTTT.

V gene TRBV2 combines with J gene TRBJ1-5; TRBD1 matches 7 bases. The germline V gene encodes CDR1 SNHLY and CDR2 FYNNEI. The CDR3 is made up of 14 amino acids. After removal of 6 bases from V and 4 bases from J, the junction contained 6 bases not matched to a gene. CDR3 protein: CASSRQGLNQPQHF. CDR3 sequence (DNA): TGTGCCAGCAGCAGACAGGGTTTGAATCAGCCCCAGCATTTT. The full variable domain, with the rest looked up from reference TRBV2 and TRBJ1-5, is EPEVTQTPSHQVTQMGQEVILRCVPISNHLYFYWYRQILGQKVEFLVSFYNNEISEKSEIFDDQFSVERPDGSNFTLKIRSTKLEDSAMYFCASSRQGLNQPQHFGDGTRLSIL.

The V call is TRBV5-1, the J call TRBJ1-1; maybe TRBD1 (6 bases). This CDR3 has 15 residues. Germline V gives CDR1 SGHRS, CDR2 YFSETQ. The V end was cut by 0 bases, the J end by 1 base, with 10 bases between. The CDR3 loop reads CASSLGTGQNTEAFF. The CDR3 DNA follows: TGCGCCAGCAGCTTGGGAACAGGGCAGAACACTGAAGCTTTCTTT.

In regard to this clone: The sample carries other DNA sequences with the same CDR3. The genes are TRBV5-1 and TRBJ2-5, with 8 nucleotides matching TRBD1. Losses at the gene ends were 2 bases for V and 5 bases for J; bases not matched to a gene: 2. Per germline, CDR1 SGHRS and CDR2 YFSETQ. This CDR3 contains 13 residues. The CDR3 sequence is CASSFTGGETQYF. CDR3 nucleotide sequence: TGCGCCAGCAGCTTTACAGGGGGGGAGACCCAGTACTTC.

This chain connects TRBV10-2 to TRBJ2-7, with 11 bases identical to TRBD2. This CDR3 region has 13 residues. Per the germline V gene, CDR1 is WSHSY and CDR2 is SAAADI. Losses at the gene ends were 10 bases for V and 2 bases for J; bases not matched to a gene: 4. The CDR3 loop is CATSLAGAYEQYF. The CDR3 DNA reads TGCGCCACCTCACTAGCGGGAGCCTACGAGCAGTACTTC.

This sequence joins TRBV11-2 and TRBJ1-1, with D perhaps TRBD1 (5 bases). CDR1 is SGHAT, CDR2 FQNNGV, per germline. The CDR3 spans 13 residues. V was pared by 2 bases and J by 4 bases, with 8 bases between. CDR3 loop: CASSLIQGTEAFF. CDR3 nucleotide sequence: TGTGCCAGCAGCTTAATCCAGGGCACTGAAGCTTTCTTT.

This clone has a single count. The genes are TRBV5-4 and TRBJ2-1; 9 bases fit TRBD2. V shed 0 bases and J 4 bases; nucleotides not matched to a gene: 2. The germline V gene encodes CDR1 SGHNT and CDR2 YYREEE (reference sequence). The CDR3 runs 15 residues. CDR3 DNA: TGTGCCAGCAGCTTGGGTAGCGGGAGTTACAATGAGCAGTTCTTC. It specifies CASSLGSGSYNEQFF.

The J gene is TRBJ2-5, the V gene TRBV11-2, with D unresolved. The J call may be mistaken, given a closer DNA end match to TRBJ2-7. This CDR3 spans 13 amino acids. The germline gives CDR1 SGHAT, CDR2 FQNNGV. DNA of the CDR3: TGTGCCAGCAGCTTAGCTAGCTCCTACGAGCAGTACTTC. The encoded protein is CASSLASSYEQYF.

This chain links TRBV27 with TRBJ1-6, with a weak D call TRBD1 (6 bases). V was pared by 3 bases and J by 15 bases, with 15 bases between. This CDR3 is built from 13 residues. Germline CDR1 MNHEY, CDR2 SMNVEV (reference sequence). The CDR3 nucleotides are TGTGCCAGCAGTTTGGGGGGAGGGGGGAGCCTCCACTTT. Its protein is CASSLGGGGSLHF.

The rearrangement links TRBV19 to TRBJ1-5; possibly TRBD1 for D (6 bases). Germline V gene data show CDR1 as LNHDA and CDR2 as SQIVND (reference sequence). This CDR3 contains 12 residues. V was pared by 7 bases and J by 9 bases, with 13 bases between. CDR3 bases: TGTGCCAGTACCTCAGAAGGGGGGCCCCAGCATTTT. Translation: CASTSEGGPQHF. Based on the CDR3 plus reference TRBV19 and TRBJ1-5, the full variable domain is DGGITQSPKYLFRKEGQNVTLSCEQNLNHDAMYWYRQDPGQGLRLIYYSQIVNDFQKGDIAEGYSVSREKKESFPLTVTSAQKNPTAFYLCASTSEGGPQHFGDGTRLSIL.

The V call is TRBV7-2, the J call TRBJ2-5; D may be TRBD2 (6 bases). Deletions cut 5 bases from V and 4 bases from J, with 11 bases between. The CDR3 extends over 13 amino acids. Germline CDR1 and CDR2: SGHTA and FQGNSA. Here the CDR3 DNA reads TGTGCCAGCAGCCCAGGAGGGCTAGAGACCCAGTACTTC. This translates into CASSPGGLETQYF.

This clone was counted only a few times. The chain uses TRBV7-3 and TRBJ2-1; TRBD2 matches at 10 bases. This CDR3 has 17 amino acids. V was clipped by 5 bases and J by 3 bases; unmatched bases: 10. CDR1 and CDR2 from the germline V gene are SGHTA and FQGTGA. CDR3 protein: CASSLSPSGSGYNEQFF. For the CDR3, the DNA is TGTGCCAGCAGCCTCTCACCTAGCGGGAGCGGCTACAATGAGCAGTTCTTC.

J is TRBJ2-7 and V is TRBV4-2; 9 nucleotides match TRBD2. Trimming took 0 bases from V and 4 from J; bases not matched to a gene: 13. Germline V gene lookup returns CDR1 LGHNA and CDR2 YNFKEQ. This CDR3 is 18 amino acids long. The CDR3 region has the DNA TGTGCCAGCAGCCAAGAGGCCTCCGGTCTAGCGGGATCATACGAGCAGTACTTC. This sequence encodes CASSQEASGLAGSYEQYF.

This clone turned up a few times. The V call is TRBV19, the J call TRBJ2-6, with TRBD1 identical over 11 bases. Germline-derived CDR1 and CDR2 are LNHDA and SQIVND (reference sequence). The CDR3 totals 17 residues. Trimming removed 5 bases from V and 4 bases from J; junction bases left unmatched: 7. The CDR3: CASSSGQGAAGANVLTF. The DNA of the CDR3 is TGTGCCAGTAGTTCAGGACAGGGGGCGGCCGGGGCCAACGTCCTGACTTTC.

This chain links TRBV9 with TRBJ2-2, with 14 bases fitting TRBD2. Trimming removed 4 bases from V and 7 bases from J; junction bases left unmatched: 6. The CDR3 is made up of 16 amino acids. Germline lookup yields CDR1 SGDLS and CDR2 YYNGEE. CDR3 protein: CASSIGTSGSHGELFF. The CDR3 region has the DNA TGTGCCAGCAGCATCGGGACTAGCGGGAGTCACGGGGAGCTGTTTTTT.

CDR3 sequence: CAISTTRRADYNEQFF. Here the CDR3 DNA reads TGTGCCATCAGCACCACTCGGAGAGCGGACTACAATGAGCAGTTCTTC. This sequence joins TRBV10-3 and TRBJ2-1; weak D call: TRBD2 (5 bases). This CDR3 is 16 amino acids long. Germline CDR1 reads ENHRY; CDR2 reads SYGVKD. The germline V and J ends were trimmed by 6 bases and 3 bases, with 18 bases remaining between them.

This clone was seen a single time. The CDR3 protein is CASGGRAYEQYF. In DNA, the CDR3 is TGTGCCAGCGGCGGGAGGGCCTACGAGCAGTACTTC. J is TRBJ2-7 and V is TRBV6-5, with TRBD2 identical over 9 bases. After removal of 8 bases from V and 2 bases from J, the junction contained 1 base not matched to a gene. The CDR3 contains 12 residues. Per the germline V gene, CDR1 is MNHEY and CDR2 is SVGAGI.

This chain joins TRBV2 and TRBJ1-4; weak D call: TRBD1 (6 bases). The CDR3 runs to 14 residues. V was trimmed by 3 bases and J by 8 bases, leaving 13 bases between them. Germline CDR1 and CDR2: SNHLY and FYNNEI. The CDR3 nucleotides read TGTGCCAGCAGTGAGAACAGGGTAGGAGAAAAACTGTTTTTT. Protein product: CASSENRVGEKLFF.

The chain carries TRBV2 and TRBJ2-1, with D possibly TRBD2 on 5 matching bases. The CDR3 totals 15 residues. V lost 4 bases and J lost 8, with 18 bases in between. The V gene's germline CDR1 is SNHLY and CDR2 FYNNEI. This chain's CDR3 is CASSVSLAVGDEQFF. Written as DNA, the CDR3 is TGTGCCAGCAGTGTTTCGCTAGCAGTGGGCGATGAGCAGTTCTTC.

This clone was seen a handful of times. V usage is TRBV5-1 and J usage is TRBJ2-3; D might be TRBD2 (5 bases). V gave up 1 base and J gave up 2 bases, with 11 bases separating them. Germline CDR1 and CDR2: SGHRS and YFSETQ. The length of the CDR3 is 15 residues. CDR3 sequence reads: CASSLLPGFTDTQYF. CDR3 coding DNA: TGCGCCAGCAGCTTGCTACCGGGGTTCACAGATACGCAGTATTTT.

The CDR3 DNA is TGTGCCAGCAGTGAATTCGCACAGGACTCTGGAAACACCATATATTTT. This sequence encodes CASSEFAQDSGNTIYF. This chain links TRBV25-1 with TRBJ1-3, with D tentatively TRBD1 (5 bases). The germline V and J ends were trimmed by 1 base and 0 bases, with 10 bases remaining between them. CDR1 MGHDK and CDR2 SYGVNS come from the germline V gene. This CDR3 is built from 16 residues.

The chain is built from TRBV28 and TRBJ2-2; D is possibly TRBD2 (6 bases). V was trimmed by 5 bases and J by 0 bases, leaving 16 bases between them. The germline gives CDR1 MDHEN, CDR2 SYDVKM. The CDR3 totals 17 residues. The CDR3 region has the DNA TGTGCCAGCAGTCACCGACCGGGACTCGCGAACACCGGGGAGCTGTTTTTT. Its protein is CASSHRPGLANTGELFF.

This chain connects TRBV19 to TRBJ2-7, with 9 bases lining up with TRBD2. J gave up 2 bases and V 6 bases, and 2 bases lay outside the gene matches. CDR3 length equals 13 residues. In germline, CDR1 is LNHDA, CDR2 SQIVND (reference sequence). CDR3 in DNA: TGTGCCAGTAGGCCTAGCGGGACCTACGAGCAGTACTTC. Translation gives CASRPSGTYEQYF.

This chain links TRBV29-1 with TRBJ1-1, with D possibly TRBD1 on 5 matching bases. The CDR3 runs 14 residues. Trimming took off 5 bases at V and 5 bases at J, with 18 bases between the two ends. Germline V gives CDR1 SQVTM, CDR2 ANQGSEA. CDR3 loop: CSVNFGGGLTEAFF. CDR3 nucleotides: TGCAGCGTTAACTTTGGCGGGGGGTTGACTGAAGCTTTCTTT.

The CDR3 DNA sequence: TGTGCCAGCTCACCACCGGGATGGGAGGGCCTCACAGATACGCAGTATTTT. Its protein product is CASSPPGWEGLTDTQYF. The chain recombines TRBV18 with TRBJ2-3; 7 bases fit TRBD2. The junction had 8 bases not matched to a gene; V was cut back by 0 bases and J by 2 bases. CDR3 length equals 17 residues. Germline CDR1 KGHSH, CDR2 LQKENI.

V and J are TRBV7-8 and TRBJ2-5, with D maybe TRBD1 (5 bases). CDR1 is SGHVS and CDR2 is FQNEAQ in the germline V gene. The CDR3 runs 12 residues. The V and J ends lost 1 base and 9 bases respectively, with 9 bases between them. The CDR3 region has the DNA TGTGCCAGCAGCTTAGAAGGGGTGTCCCAGTACTTC. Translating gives CASSLEGVSQYF.

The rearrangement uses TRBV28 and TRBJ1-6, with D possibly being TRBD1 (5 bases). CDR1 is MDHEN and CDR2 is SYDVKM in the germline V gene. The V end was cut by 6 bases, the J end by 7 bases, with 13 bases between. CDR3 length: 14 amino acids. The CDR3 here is CASRGGRTNSPLHF. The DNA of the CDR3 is TGTGCCAGCAGGGGGGGACGGACCAATTCACCCCTCCACTTT.